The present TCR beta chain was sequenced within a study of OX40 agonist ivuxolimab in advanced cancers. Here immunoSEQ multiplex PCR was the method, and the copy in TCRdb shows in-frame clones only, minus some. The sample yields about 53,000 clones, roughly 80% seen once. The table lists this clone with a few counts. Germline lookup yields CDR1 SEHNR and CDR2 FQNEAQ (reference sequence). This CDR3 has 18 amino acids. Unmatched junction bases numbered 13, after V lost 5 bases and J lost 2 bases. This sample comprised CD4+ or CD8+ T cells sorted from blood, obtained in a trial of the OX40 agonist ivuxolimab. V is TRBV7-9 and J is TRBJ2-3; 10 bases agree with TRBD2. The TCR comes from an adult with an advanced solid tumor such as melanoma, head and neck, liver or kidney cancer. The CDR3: CASSPKIRLAGTTDTQYF. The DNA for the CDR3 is TGTGCCAGCAGCCCGAAAATCAGACTAGCGGGTACCACAGATACGCAGTATTTT. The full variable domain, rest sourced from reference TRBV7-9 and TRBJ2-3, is DTGVSQNPRHKITKRGQNVTFRCDPISEHNRLYWYRQTLGQGPEFLTYFQNEAQLEKSRLLSDRFSAERPKGSFSTLEIQRTEQGDSAMYLCASSPKIRLAGTTDTQYFGPGTRLTVL.